These 15 T cell receptor beta chains were sequenced from one sample in a study of T cell changes during pregnancy in multiple sclerosis. Assay used: immunoSEQ multiplex PCR; TCRdb lists only in-frame clones, some missing. Among tens of thousands of clones listed, about 91% were seen once. The material sequenced was peripheral blood, taken after pregnancy. These receptors all stem from a female donor with multiple sclerosis, enrolled in a pregnancy study.

J is TRBJ2-7 and V is TRBV5-6; tentatively, D is TRBD2 (5 bases). From germline, CDR1 is SGHDT and CDR2 YYEEEE. This CDR3 region has 11 residues. V was shortened by 1 base and J by 7 bases, with 6 bases between the two germline ends. In nucleotides, the CDR3 is TGTGCCAGCAGCTTGAGAGGGGAGCAGTACTTC. It encodes CASSLRGEQYF. Using reference TRBV5-6 and TRBJ2-7 for the parts outside the CDR3, the full variable domain is DAGVTQSPTHLIKTRGQQVTLRCSPKSGHDTVSWYQQALGQGPQFIFQYYEEEERQRGNFPDRFSGHQFPNYSSELNVNALLLGDSALYLCASSLRGEQYFGPGTRLTVT.

The V call is TRBV6-6, the J call TRBJ2-7; a possible D gene is TRBD1 (5 bases). This CDR3 has 14 amino acids. Germline CDR1 is MNHNY and CDR2 is SVGAGI (reference sequence). Trimming removed 0 bases at V and 1 base at J, with 7 bases between. CDR3: CASSYSQGSYEQYF. The DNA of the CDR3 is TGTGCCAGCAGTTACTCCCAGGGATCCTACGAGCAGTACTTC.

With respect to this clone: Other DNA sequences from this sample encode an identical CDR3 as well. Here the CDR3 DNA reads TGTGCCAGCAGCGCAACTAGCGGGGGGTACAATGAGCAGTTCTTC. It codes for CASSATSGGYNEQFF. V is TRBV9 and J is TRBJ2-1; 12 bases line up with TRBD2. Germline assignment: CDR1 SGDLS and CDR2 YYNGEE. This CDR3 has 15 amino acids. J lost 4 bases, V lost 3 bases, and 2 bases had no gene match.

The chain links TRBV11-2 to TRBJ1-6; D perhaps matches TRBD1 (6 bases). Germline V CDR1 and CDR2: SGHAT, FQNNGV. The V and J ends lost 2 bases and 7 bases respectively, with 15 bases between them. The CDR3 runs 16 residues. The CDR3 loop is CASSLRGQRANSPLHF. The DNA of the CDR3 is TGTGCCAGCAGCTTACGGGGACAAAGGGCAAATTCACCCCTCCACTTT.

The J gene is TRBJ1-1, the V gene TRBV10-3; D gene ambiguous. V lost 6 bases and J lost 5, with 22 bases in between. The CDR3 extends over 16 amino acids. Germline-derived CDR1 and CDR2 are ENHRY and SYGVKD. This CDR3 is CAIRGGQASRRTEAFF. In nucleotides, the CDR3 is TGTGCCATCAGGGGAGGGCAGGCCTCGAGGAGGACTGAAGCTTTCTTT.

The chain links TRBV13 to TRBJ2-7; TRBD1 agrees at 9 bases. Losses at the gene ends were 4 bases for V and 5 bases for J; bases not matched to a gene: 6. CDR1 and CDR2 from the germline V gene are PRHDT and FYEKMQ (reference sequence). The CDR3 is 14 residues long. CDR3 amino acids: CASSSTGGHNEQYF. In DNA, the CDR3 is TGTGCCAGCAGCTCCACAGGGGGCCATAACGAGCAGTACTTC.

V and J are TRBV5-6 and TRBJ2-7, with 9 nucleotides matching TRBD1. This CDR3 spans 15 amino acids. The germline V gene has CDR1 SGHDT and CDR2 YYEEEE. Unmatched junction bases numbered 6, after V lost 3 bases and J lost 2 bases. The CDR3 DNA sequence: TGTGCCAGCAGCTCCGCCGGGACAGGGCCCTACGAGCAGTACTTC. Protein sequence: CASSSAGTGPYEQYF.

This chain links TRBV7-9 with TRBJ2-3, with D possibly matching TRBD1 (5 bases). Germline-derived CDR1 and CDR2 are SEHNR and FQNEAQ (reference sequence). The CDR3 contains 11 residues. V was pared by 8 bases and J by 6 bases, with 9 bases between. In nucleotides, the CDR3 is TGTGCCAGCGGGGCCGGGGATACGCAGTATTTT. Its protein is CASGAGDTQYF. Supplemented by reference TRBV7-9 and TRBJ2-3, the full variable domain reads DTGVSQNPRHKITKRGQNVTFRCDPISEHNRLYWYRQTLGQGPEFLTYFQNEAQLEKSRLLSDRFSAERPKGSFSTLEIQRTEQGDSAMYLCASGAGDTQYFGPGTRLTVL.

This chain connects TRBV18 to TRBJ2-3, with 9 bases lining up with TRBD1. Germline V gene lookup returns CDR1 KGHSH and CDR2 LQKENI. The CDR3 has 15 residues. Trimming took 3 bases from V and 3 from J; bases not matched to a gene: 4. The CDR3 coding sequence is TGTGCCAGCTCACCGACAGGGGGGGAAACAGATACGCAGTATTTT. It is translated as CASSPTGGETDTQYF.

The CDR3 protein is CASSDSMAGGRGDTQYF. The CDR3 DNA follows: TGTGCCAGCAGTGACTCGATGGCGGGGGGGCGTGGAGATACGCAGTATTTT. The chain combines TRBV6-4 with TRBJ2-3, with 9 positions matching TRBD2. Per germline, CDR1 MRHNA and CDR2 SNTAGT. CDR3 length equals 17 residues. V lost 0 bases and J lost 5; bases outside the gene matches: 9.

The V call is TRBV9, the J call TRBJ2-2; 9 positions match TRBD1. The CDR3 has 15 residues. Germline CDR1 reads SGDLS; CDR2 reads YYNGEE. The V and J ends lost 4 bases and 7 bases, in that order; junction bases with no gene match: 8. CDR3 sequence: CASSPRTGAGGELFF. CDR3 bases: TGTGCCAGCAGCCCACGGACAGGGGCTGGCGGGGAGCTGTTTTTT.

The chain has TRBV4-3 and TRBJ1-5, with 7 bases matching TRBD1. Per germline, CDR1 LGHNA and CDR2 YSLEER. Germline trimming cut 0 bases from V and 7 bases from J; bases unmatched to any gene: 3. CDR3 length equals 14 residues. The DNA of the CDR3 is TGCGCCAGCAGCCAAGAAGACAGGGAGCAGCCCCAGCATTTT. Its protein is CASSQEDREQPQHF.

The V gene is TRBV19, the J gene TRBJ2-7, with 9 bases matching TRBD1. V was pared by 0 bases and J by 1 base, with 4 bases of the junction left unmatched. Germline CDR1 and CDR2: LNHDA and SQIVND (reference sequence). The CDR3 has 16 residues. The CDR3 protein is CASSIDVGQGSYEQYF. The CDR3, as DNA: TGTGCCAGTAGTATAGATGTTGGACAGGGGTCCTACGAGCAGTACTTC. The variable domain in full, completed from reference TRBV19 and TRBJ2-7, reads DGGITQSPKYLFRKEGQNVTLSCEQNLNHDAMYWYRQDPGQGLRLIYYSQIVNDFQKGDIAEGYSVSREKKESFPLTVTSAQKNPTAFYLCASSIDVGQGSYEQYFGPGTRLTVT.

The chain joins TRBV27 to TRBJ1-2; no reliable D call. V dropped 3 bases and J dropped 1 base, with 15 bases sitting between them. The CDR3 has 16 amino acids. Germline-derived CDR1 and CDR2 are MNHEY and SMNVEV (reference sequence). The CDR3 protein is CASSFVPGANNYGYTF. The CDR3 region has the DNA TGTGCCAGCAGTTTTGTGCCAGGCGCAAATAACTATGGCTACACCTTC.

The V and J genes are TRBV30 and TRBJ1-4; possible D gene TRBD1, 6 bases. Trimming removed 7 bases at V and 11 bases at J, with 17 bases between. This CDR3 comprises 12 residues. Germline V gene sequence: CDR1 GTSNPN, CDR2 SVGIG (reference sequence). CDR3 protein: CAFQGGVGKLFF. CDR3 DNA: TGTGCCTTCCAAGGGGGGGTGGGGAAACTGTTTTTT.